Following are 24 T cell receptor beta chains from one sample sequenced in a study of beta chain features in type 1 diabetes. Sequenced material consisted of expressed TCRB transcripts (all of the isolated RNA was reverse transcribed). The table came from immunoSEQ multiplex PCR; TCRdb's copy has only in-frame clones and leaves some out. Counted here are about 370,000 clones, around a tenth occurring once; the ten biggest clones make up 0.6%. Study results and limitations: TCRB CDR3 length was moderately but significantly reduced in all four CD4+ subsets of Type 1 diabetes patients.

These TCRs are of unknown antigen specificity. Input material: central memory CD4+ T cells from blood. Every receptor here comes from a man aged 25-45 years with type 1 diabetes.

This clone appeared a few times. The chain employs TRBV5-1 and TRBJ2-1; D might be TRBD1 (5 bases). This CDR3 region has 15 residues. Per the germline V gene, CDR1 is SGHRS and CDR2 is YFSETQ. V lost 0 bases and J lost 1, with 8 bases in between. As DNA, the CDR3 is TGCGCCAGCAGCTTGGAAGGGGCGTCCTACAATGAGCAGTTCTTC. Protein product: CASSLEGASYNEQFF.

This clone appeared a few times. CDR3 sequence reads: CASSLTGGNVLTF. CDR3 bases: TGTGCCAGCAGCTTAACAGGCGGGAACGTCCTGACTTTC. The chain employs TRBV11-2 and TRBJ2-6; D tentatively fits TRBD1 or TRBD2 (5 bases each). V shed 2 bases and J shed 10 bases, with 9 bases lying between them. The CDR3 length is 13 residues. Germline CDR1 SGHAT, CDR2 FQNNGV.

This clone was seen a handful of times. The CDR3 coding sequence is TGTGCCAGCAGCTTAGGACAGGAGTATGGGCCCCAGCATTTT. Encoded protein: CASSLGQEYGPQHF. This rearrangement joins TRBV7-8 to TRBJ1-5, with D perhaps TRBD1 (6 bases). The V end was cut by 1 base, the J end by 9 bases, with 13 bases between. The germline V gene has CDR1 SGHVS and CDR2 FQNEAQ. The CDR3 is 14 amino acids.

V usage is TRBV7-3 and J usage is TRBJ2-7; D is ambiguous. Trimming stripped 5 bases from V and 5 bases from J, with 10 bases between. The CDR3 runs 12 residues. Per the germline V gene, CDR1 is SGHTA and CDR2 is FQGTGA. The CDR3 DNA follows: TGTGCCAGCAGCGTGGTTCTGCACGAGCAGTACTTC. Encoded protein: CASSVVLHEQYF. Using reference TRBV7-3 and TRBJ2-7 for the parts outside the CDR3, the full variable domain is GAGVSQTPSNKVTEKGKYVELRCDPISGHTALYWYRQSLGQGPEFLIYFQGTGAADDSGLPNDRFFAVRPEGSVSTLKIQRTERGDSAVYLCASSVVLHEQYFGPGTRLTVT.

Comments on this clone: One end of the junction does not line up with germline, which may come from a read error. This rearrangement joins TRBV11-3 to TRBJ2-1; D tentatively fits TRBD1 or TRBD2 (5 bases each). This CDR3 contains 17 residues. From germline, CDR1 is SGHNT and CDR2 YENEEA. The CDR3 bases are TGTGCCAGCAGCCTAGAGATTAGTGGGACCTCATACAATGAGCAGTTCTTC. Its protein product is CASSLEISGTSYNEQFF.

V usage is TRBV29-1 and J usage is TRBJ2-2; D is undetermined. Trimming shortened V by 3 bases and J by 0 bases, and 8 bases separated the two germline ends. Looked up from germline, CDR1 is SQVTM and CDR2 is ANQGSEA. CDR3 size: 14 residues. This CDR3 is CSVESSPNTGELFF. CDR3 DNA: TGCAGCGTTGAGTCCAGCCCGAACACCGGGGAGCTGTTTTTT.

This chain's CDR3 is CASSVVGANYGYTF. CDR3 sequence (DNA): TGTGCCAGCAGCGTAGTGGGGGCCAACTATGGCTACACCTTC. The V gene is TRBV9, the J gene TRBJ1-2, with D maybe TRBD1 (6 bases). Trimming took off 0 bases at V and 2 bases at J, with 8 bases between the two ends. This CDR3 region has 14 residues. Germline loops: CDR1 SGDLS, CDR2 YYNGEE.

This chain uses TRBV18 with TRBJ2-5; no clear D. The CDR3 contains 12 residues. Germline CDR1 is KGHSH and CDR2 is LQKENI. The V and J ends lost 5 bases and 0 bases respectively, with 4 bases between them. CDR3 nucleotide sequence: TGTGCCAGCTCAACGTACCAAGAGACCCAGTACTTC. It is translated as CASSTYQETQYF.

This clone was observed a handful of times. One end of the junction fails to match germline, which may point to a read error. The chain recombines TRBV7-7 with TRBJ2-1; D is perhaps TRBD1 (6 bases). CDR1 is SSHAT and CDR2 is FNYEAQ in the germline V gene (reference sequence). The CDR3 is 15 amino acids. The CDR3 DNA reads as TGTGCTAGCAGCCTTTCAGGGGCTGGCATTAATGAGCAGTTCTTC. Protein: CASSLSGAGINEQFF.

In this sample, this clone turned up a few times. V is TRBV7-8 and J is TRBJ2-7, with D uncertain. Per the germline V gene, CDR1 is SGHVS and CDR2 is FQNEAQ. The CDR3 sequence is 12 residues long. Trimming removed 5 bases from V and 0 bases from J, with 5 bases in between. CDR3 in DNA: TGTGCCAGCAGCGGCCACTCCTACGAGCAGTACTTC. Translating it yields CASSGHSYEQYF.

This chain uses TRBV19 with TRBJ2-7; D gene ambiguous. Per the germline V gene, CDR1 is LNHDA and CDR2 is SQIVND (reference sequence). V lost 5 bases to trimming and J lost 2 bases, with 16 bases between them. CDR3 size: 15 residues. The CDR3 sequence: CASSDFGQPTYEQYF. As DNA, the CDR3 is TGTGCCAGTAGTGACTTTGGGCAGCCAACCTACGAGCAGTACTTC.

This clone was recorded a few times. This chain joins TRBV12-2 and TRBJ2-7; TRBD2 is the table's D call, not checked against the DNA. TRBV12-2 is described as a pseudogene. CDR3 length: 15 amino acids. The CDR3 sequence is CASRSPQREAYEQYF. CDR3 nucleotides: TGTGCAAGTCGCTCCCCACAGCGGGAGGCCTACGAGCAGTACTTC.

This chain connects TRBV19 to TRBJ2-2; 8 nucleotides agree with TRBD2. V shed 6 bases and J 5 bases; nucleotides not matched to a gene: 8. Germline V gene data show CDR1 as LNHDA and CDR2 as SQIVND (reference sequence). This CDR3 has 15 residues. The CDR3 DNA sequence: TGTGCCAGTAGGTGGGGACTAGGAGAAACCGGGGAGCTGTTTTTT. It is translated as CASRWGLGETGELFF.

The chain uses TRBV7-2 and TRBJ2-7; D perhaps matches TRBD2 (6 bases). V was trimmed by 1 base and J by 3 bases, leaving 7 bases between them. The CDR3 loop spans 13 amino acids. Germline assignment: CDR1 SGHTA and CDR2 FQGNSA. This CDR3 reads CASSLGDFYEQYF. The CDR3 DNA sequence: TGTGCCAGCAGCTTAGGGGACTTCTACGAGCAGTACTTC.

CDR3 protein: CASSLSRGANTIYF. CDR3 DNA: TGTGCCAGCAGCTTAAGTCGGGGGGCAAACACCATATATTTT. The chain carries TRBV7-2 and TRBJ1-3; the D gene is possibly TRBD1 (6 bases). Trimming shortened V by 2 bases and J by 6 bases, and 11 bases separated the two germline ends. CDR1 is SGHTA, CDR2 FQGNSA, per germline. The CDR3 contains 14 residues.

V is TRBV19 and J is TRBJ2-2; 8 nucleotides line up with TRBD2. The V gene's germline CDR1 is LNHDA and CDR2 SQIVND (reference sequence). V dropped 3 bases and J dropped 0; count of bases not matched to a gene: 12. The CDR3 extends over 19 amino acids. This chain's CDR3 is CASSIAVTQRGTNTGELFF. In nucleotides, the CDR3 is TGTGCCAGTAGTATCGCCGTAACTCAGCGGGGGACGAACACCGGGGAGCTGTTTTTT.

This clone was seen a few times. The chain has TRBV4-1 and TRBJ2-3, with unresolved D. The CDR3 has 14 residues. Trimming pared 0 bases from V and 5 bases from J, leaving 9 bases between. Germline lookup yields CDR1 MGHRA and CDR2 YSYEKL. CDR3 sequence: CASSQESRQDTQYF. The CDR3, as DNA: TGCGCCAGCAGCCAAGAGTCTAGGCAAGATACGCAGTATTTT.

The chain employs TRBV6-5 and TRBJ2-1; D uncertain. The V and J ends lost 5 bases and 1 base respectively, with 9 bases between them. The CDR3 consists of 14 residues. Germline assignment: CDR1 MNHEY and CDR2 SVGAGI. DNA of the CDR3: TGTGCCAGCAGTCAAACTACTTCCTACAATGAGCAGTTCTTC. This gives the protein CASSQTTSYNEQFF.

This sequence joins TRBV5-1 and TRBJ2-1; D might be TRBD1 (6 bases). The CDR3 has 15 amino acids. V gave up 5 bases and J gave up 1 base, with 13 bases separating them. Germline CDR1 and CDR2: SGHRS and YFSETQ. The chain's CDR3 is CASSLGAASYNEQFF. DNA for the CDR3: TGCGCCAGCAGTCTGGGGGCGGCTTCCTACAATGAGCAGTTCTTC.

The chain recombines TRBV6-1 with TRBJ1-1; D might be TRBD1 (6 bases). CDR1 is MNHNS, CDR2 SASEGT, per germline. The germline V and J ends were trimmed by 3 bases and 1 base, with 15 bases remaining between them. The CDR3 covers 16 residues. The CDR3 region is CASSDRGGSRNTEAFF. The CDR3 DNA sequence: TGTGCCAGCAGTGATAGGGGGGGCTCGAGGAACACTGAAGCTTTCTTT.

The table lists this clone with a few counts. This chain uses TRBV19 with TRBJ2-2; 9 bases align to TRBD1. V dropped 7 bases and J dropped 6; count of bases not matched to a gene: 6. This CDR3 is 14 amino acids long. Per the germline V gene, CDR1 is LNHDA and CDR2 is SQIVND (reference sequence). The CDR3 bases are TGTGCCAGTAACTTGGACAGGGGATCCGGGGAGCTGTTTTTT. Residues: CASNLDRGSGELFF.

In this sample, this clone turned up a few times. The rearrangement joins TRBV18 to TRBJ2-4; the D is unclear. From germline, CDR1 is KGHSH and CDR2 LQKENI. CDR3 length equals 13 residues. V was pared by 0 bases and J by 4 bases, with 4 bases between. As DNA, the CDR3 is TGTGCCAGCTCACCACCGGAAAAAAACATTCAGTACTTC. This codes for CASSPPEKNIQYF.

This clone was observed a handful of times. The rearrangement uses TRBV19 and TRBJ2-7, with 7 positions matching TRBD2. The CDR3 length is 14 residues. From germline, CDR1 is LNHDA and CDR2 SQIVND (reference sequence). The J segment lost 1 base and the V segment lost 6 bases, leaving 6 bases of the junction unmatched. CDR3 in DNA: TGTGCCAGTAGCAGGGCTAGCGGTTCCTACGAGCAGTACTTC. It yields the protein CASSRASGSYEQYF.

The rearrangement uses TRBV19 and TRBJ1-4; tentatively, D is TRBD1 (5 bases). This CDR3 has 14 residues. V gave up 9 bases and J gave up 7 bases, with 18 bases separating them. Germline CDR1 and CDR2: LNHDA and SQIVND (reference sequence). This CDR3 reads CARSGRIKPEKLFF. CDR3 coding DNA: TGTGCCAGGTCGGGACGGATAAAGCCTGAAAAACTGTTTTTT.